These 7 T cell receptor beta chains originate from one sample sequenced in a study of CD8 T cells in Susac syndrome. Random hexamers served to reverse transcribe about 0.5 to 1 ug RNA. One entry per CDR3 protein results from TCRdb running MiXCR on the immunoSEQ multiplex PCR reads. Of 250,000 to 300,000 distinct CDR3 sequences in the sample, about 88% were seen once. Input material: CD8+ T cells from PBMCs. The receptors here all came from a human donor with multiple sclerosis.

The J gene is TRBJ2-1, the V gene TRBV6-6, with D perhaps matching TRBD1 (6 bases). The CDR3 is made up of 15 amino acids. Trimming cost V 1 base and J 0 bases, with 7 bases left between them. Germline CDR1 is MNHNY and CDR2 is SVGAGI (reference sequence). CDR3 residues: CASSYLQGSYNEQFF. In nucleotides, the CDR3 is TGTGCCAGCAGTTACTTACAGGGCTCCTACAATGAGCAGTTCTTC.

This clonotype was detected only once. The V gene is TRBV7-9, the J gene TRBJ1-1; D perhaps matches TRBD1 (6 bases). The CDR3 has 15 amino acids. Germline V gene lookup returns CDR1 SEHNR and CDR2 FQNEAQ (reference sequence). Trimming pared 5 bases from V and 4 bases from J, leaving 17 bases between. In nucleotides, the CDR3 is TGTGCCAGCAGCACACACCCGGGGACACCCACTGAAGCTTTCTTT. The encoded protein is CASSTHPGTPTEAFF.

The chain links TRBV25-1 to TRBJ2-1, with a possible D match to TRBD2 (6 bases). Trimming shortened V by 3 bases and J by 14 bases, and 11 bases separated the two germline ends. The length of the CDR3 is 11 residues. CDR1 is MGHDK and CDR2 is SYGVNS in the germline V gene. CDR3 in amino acids: CASSDGWGEFF. The CDR3 DNA reads as TGTGCCAGCAGTGACGGTTGGGGGGAGTTCTTC.

The V and J genes are TRBV15 and TRBJ2-1, with 12 bases that match TRBD2. This CDR3 contains 15 residues. Trimming at V came to 4 bases and at J to 8 bases, leaving 6 bases not matched to a gene. Germline lookup yields CDR1 LNHNV and CDR2 YYDKDF (reference sequence). In nucleotides, the CDR3 is TGTGCCACCAGCACCTCTAGCGGGGGGGCGCATGAGCAGTTCTTC. It specifies CATSTSSGGAHEQFF.

This chain links TRBV5-6 with TRBJ2-3; D remains ambiguous. The CDR3 runs 15 residues. Germline V CDR1 and CDR2: SGHDT, YYEEEE. Trimming cost V 0 bases and J 0 bases, with 8 bases left between them. The CDR3 region has the DNA TGTGCCAGCAGCTTGGGGGTGGCTAGCACAGATACGCAGTATTTT. Amino acids: CASSLGVASTDTQYF.

This chain connects TRBV20-1 to TRBJ2-4; the D is unclear. Germline CDR1 reads DFQATT; CDR2 reads SNEGSKA (reference sequence). V was shortened by 0 bases and J by 0 bases, with 9 bases between the two germline ends. This CDR3 spans 15 amino acids. CDR3 amino acids: CSAREPATAKNIQYF. The DNA of the CDR3 is TGCAGTGCTAGAGAGCCCGCTACAGCCAAAAACATTCAGTACTTC.

The chain has TRBV7-6 and TRBJ1-3; D may be TRBD1 (6 bases). CDR1 is SGHVS, CDR2 FNYEAQ, per germline. The CDR3 consists of 15 residues. V was cut by 6 bases and J by 0 bases, with 12 bases left in between. The CDR3 DNA reads TGTGCCAGCAGGACGGACAGCTACTCTGGAAACACCATATATTTT. Amino acids: CASRTDSYSGNTIYF.